The rows below give T cell receptor beta chains drawn from one sample of a study of vaccination and CD4 T cells after COVID-19. Antigens for these TCRs are unknown. TCRdb re-derived calls from the PCR reads in MiXCR, one entry per CDR3 protein. Among approximately 12,000 distinct CDR3 sequences listed, roughly 30% were seen once. Sequencing used CD4+ T cells from blood, cultured in vitro, obtained after SARS-CoV-2 vaccination. Receptors were obtained from a human donor who had recovered from COVID-19. Each CDR3 is given with its conserved first and last residue. The D gene is left open where the match is weak. Clone sizes are given selectively: once, few, many, or a class where the clone is expanded.

>TRBD2|TRBJ2-3|-|TRBV7-3
CASSSSAGGHLATQYF
TGTGCCAGCAGCTCATCGGCGGGGGGCCACCTAGCTACGCAGTATTTT
>-|TRBJ1-4|-|TRBV12-3/TRBV12-4
CASTTQGRATNEKLFF
TGTGCCAGCACCACACAGGGAAGGGCAACTAATGAAAAACTGTTTTTT
>-|TRBJ2-7|medium-sized|TRBV7-9
CASSLTAVNYEQYF
TGTGCCAGCAGTTTGACGGCTGTTAACTACGAGCAGTACTTC
>TRBD2|TRBJ2-2|-|TRBV20-1
CSARVSWGGRQNTGELFF
TGCAGTGCTAGAGTCTCTTGGGGCGGGAGACAGAACACCGGGGAGCTGTTTTTT
>-|TRBJ2-2|-|TRBV7-8
CATHGGDGELFF
TGTGCCACCCATGGCGGGGACGGGGAGCTGTTTTTT
>-|TRBJ2-7|-|TRBV28
CASSTIYYEQYF
TGTGCCAGCAGCACGATTTACTACGAGCAGTACTTC
>TRBD1|TRBJ2-7|few|TRBV20-1
CSANLRQGVSYEQYF
TGCAGTGCTAACCTACGACAGGGTGTTAGCTACGAGCAGTACTTC
>-|TRBJ1-1|-|TRBV7-2
CASSRWGTEAFF
TGTGCCAGCAGCCGCTGGGGCACTGAAGCTTTCTTT
>-|TRBJ2-2|-|TRBV27
CASSPKRAPLPGELFF
TGTGCCAGCAGTCCAAAGCGAGCCCCCCTACCCGGGGAGCTGTTTTTT
>-|TRBJ2-7|few|TRBV10-3
CAIRKDGTTSYEQYF
TGTGCCATCAGAAAGGACGGTACCACTTCCTACGAGCAGTACTTC
>-|TRBJ2-1|-|TRBV7-2
CASSLTSPISSYNEQFF
TGTGCCAGCAGCTTAACTAGCCCTATAAGCTCCTACAATGAGCAGTTCTTC
>TRBD1|TRBJ1-5|-|TRBV20-1
CSARRDRGPLSNQPQHF
TGCAGTGCTAGGCGGGACAGGGGGCCCCTTAGCAATCAGCCCCAGCATTTT
>-|TRBJ2-7|few|TRBV11-3
CAANGTEQYEQYF
TGTGCCGCAAACGGGACGGAGCAGTACGAGCAGTACTTC
>TRBD1|TRBJ2-6|-|TRBV19
CASSTGGAITGANVLTF
TGTGCCAGTAGTACAGGGGGCGCAATCACTGGGGCCAACGTCCTGACTTTC
>-|TRBJ2-7|-|TRBV5-1
CASSEYPSSWGSYEQYF
TGCGCCAGCAGCGAATACCCTAGCTCATGGGGCTCCTACGAGCAGTACTTC
>-|TRBJ2-7|few|TRBV7-9
CASRKWDGPYEQYF
TGTGCCAGCAGGAAATGGGACGGACCCTACGAGCAGTACTTC
>TRBD2|TRBJ2-1|few|TRBV27
CARNRSSGINEQFF
TGTGCCAGGAACCGCTCTAGCGGGATCAATGAGCAGTTCTTC
>TRBD1|TRBJ2-7|few|TRBV15
CATTTGTGAYEQYF
TGTGCCACCACAACCGGGACAGGGGCATACGAGCAGTACTTC
>-|TRBJ2-1|few|TRBV20-1
CSARPRDSKFF
TGCAGTGCTAGACCCCGGGACTCGAAGTTCTTC
>-|TRBJ2-4|-|TRBV5-1
CASSSISGGKNIQYF
TGCGCCAGCAGCTCGATAAGTGGGGGCAAAAACATTCAGTACTTC
>-|TRBJ2-5|few|TRBV5-4
CASSSSRPLGETQYF
TGTGCCAGCAGCTCTAGTCGGCCACTGGGAGAGACCCAGTACTTC
>TRBD2|TRBJ2-3|few|TRBV20-1
CSQTGPPGGTQYF
TGCAGCCAGACGGGGCCACCGGGGGGTACGCAGTATTTT
>TRBD2|TRBJ2-7|-|TRBV30
CAWDRSGTTYEQYF
TGTGCCTGGGATAGAAGCGGGACCACCTACGAGCAGTACTTC
>TRBD1|TRBJ1-5|-|TRBV18
CASSQGASLTNQPQHF
TGTGCCAGCTCACAGGGGGCGAGTCTGACCAATCAGCCCCAGCATTTT
>-|TRBJ2-1|few|TRBV10-3
CAISESALVVNEQFF
TGTGCCATCAGTGAGTCAGCCTTAGTGGTCAATGAGCAGTTCTTC
>TRBD2|TRBJ2-2|-|TRBV5-4
CASSAGSGRLAGELLF
TGTGCCAGCAGCGCCGGGAGCGGGAGGTTGGCCGGGGAGCTGCTTTTT
>-|TRBJ2-7|-|TRBV7-9
CASSLEFGRTDSYEQYF
TGTGCCAGCAGCTTAGAATTTGGCAGGACGGATTCCTACGAGCAGTACTTC
>-|TRBJ1-2|-|TRBV5-8
CASSFYGARGYTF
TGTGCCAGCAGCTTTTACGGGGCGCGGGGCTACACCTTC
>TRBD2|TRBJ2-1|-|TRBV5-1
CASSLEVAGHNEQFF
TGCGCCAGCAGCTTGGAGGTAGCGGGGCACAATGAGCAGTTCTTC
>TRBD2|TRBJ2-3|-|TRBV7-2
CASSLARLAVSTDTQYF
TGTGCCAGCAGCTTAGCCCGACTAGCCGTTAGCACAGATACGCAGTATTTT
>-|TRBJ1-2|-|TRBV14
CASSQVDGQYGYTF
TGTGCCAGCAGCCAAGTAGACGGCCAATATGGCTACACCTTC
>-|TRBJ1-2|-|TRBV12-3/TRBV12-4
CASSLEQGNGYTF
TGTGCCAGCAGTTTAGAACAGGGTAACGGCTACACCTTC
>TRBD1|TRBJ2-6|-|TRBV7-2
CASSLIRGKSGANVLTF
TGTGCCAGCAGCTTAATCAGGGGGAAGTCTGGGGCCAACGTCCTGACTTTC
>-|TRBJ1-1|few|TRBV29-1
CSAGDSEAFF
TGCAGCGCTGGGGACTCTGAAGCTTTCTTT
>-|TRBJ2-7|-|TRBV19
CASSIDPRGSSYEQYF
TGTGCCAGTAGTATAGATCCCCGGGGGAGCTCCTACGAGCAGTACTTC
>-|TRBJ1-5|-|TRBV2
CASRFRSNQPQHF
TGTGCCAGCAGGTTTAGGAGCAATCAGCCCCAGCATTTT
>TRBD1|TRBJ2-7|-|TRBV5-1
CASWNDPGQASIYEQYF
TGCGCCAGCTGGAATGACCCGGGACAGGCCAGCATCTACGAGCAGTACTTC
>TRBD1|TRBJ1-3|-|TRBV7-9
CASSFRQGAGGNTIYF
TGTGCCAGCAGCTTTCGACAGGGGGCCGGTGGAAACACCATATATTTT
>TRBD1|TRBJ2-5|few|TRBV24-1
CATSEGQGFETQYF
TGTGCCACCAGTGAGGGACAGGGTTTTGAGACCCAGTACTTC